The 19 T cell receptor beta chains below come from one sample, sequenced in a study of T cells after yellow fever vaccination. TCRdb re-analysed the 5' RACE reads in MiXCR, keeping a single row per CDR3 protein. The table shows approximately 550,000 distinct CDR3 sequences, with less than 15% occurring only once. The sequencing here drew on PBMCs, taken on the day of the yellow fever booster vaccination. Receptors were obtained from a man aged 25-40 years who received the YFV17D yellow fever vaccine.

This clonotype was found a few times. The chain carries TRBV20-1 and TRBJ2-1; 8 bases map to TRBD2. The CDR3 contains 16 residues. Germline CDR1 and CDR2: DFQATT and SNEGSKA (reference sequence). V was pared by 1 base and J by 10 bases, with 15 bases of the junction left unmatched. The chain's CDR3 is CSARAYGAGGGVEQFF. The CDR3 nucleotides are TGCAGTGCTAGAGCCTACGGCGCGGGAGGAGGGGTGGAGCAGTTCTTC.

This clonotype has only a few counts. This chain links TRBV20-1 with TRBJ1-1; D ambiguous. The CDR3 is 12 amino acids. The V end lost 6 bases, the J end lost 3 bases, and 11 bases lay between the germline ends. Germline V CDR1 and CDR2: DFQATT, SNEGSKA (reference sequence). CDR3 region: CSATGDYTEAFF. The CDR3 nucleotides are TGCAGTGCCACGGGAGATTACACTGAAGCTTTCTTT.

In its sample, this clonotype was seen a few times. The chain links TRBV29-1 to TRBJ2-5; no definite D call. The germline V gene encodes CDR1 SQVTM and CDR2 ANQGSEA. Deletions cut 8 bases from V and 4 bases from J, with 17 bases between. There are 13 residues in the CDR3. CDR3 in amino acids: CSYLVVNSETQYF. The CDR3 bases are TGCAGCTATCTAGTGGTCAACTCAGAGACCCAGTACTTC.

The table lists this clonotype with a few counts. The chain combines TRBV7-2 with TRBJ2-3; 11 nucleotides match TRBD2. Losses at the gene ends were 4 bases for V and 2 bases for J; bases not matched to a gene: 2. CDR1 SGHTA and CDR2 FQGNSA come from the germline V gene. CDR3 length equals 15 residues. CDR3 sequence (DNA): TGTGCCAGCAGCTGGGGACTAGCGGTCACAGATACGCAGTATTTT. Amino acid sequence: CASSWGLAVTDTQYF.

This clonotype was counted between two and nine times. This chain uses TRBV6-4 with TRBJ2-2; 14 nucleotides agree with TRBD2. CDR3 length: 17 residues. Germline CDR1 MRHNA, CDR2 SNTAGT. The V gene end was trimmed by 4 bases and the J gene end by 5 bases; junction bases not matched to a gene: 6. CDR3 in DNA: TGTGCCAGCAGTGGACTAGCGGGAGGGCCTGTTACCGGGGAGCTGTTTTTT. Its translation: CASSGLAGGPVTGELFF.

This clonotype was counted a few times. V and J are TRBV12-3 or TRBV12-4 and TRBJ2-1, with no clear D. This CDR3 region has 13 residues. V was shortened by 5 bases and J by 5 bases, with 10 bases between the two germline ends. The CDR3 loop reads CASSDDAHNEQFF. For the CDR3, the DNA is TGTGCCAGCAGTGACGACGCCCACAATGAGCAGTTCTTC.

V usage is TRBV5-1 and J usage is TRBJ1-2, with D possibly TRBD1 on 6 matching bases. V dropped 1 base and J dropped 5 bases, with 15 bases sitting between them. The CDR3 totals 15 residues. In germline, CDR1 is SGHRS, CDR2 YFSETQ. The CDR3 loop reads CASSLRMTGAYGYTF. The CDR3 DNA follows: TGCGCCAGCAGCTTGCGGATGACAGGAGCTTATGGCTACACCTTC.

The V and J genes are TRBV4-3 and TRBJ2-2, with D possibly TRBD2 on 5 matching bases. Trimming pared 5 bases from V and 0 bases from J, leaving 10 bases between. The length of the CDR3 is 15 residues. Germline V CDR1 and CDR2: LGHNA, YSLEER. The CDR3, as DNA: TGCGCCAGCAGCTATAGCGACGCGAACACCGGGGAGCTGTTTTTT. Translated, it gives CASSYSDANTGELFF.

The rearrangement links TRBV14 to TRBJ2-1; the D gene is possibly TRBD2 (5 bases). From germline, CDR1 is SGHDN and CDR2 FVKESK. This CDR3 is built from 19 residues. V lost 4 bases, J lost 0 bases, and 22 bases lay in between. CDR3 coding DNA: TGTGCCAGCAGCCGGATCAGCCGGCGGGCGCCCTTCTCCTACAATGAGCAGTTCTTC. Encoded protein: CASSRISRRAPFSYNEQFF.

This clonotype came up a few times. This chain joins TRBV19 and TRBJ2-1; D possibly uses TRBD1 or TRBD2 (5 bases each). The CDR3 is 14 amino acids. Trimming stripped 7 bases from V and 0 bases from J, with 10 bases between. Germline V gene sequence: CDR1 LNHDA, CDR2 SQIVND (reference sequence). CDR3 residues: CASNPGPSYNEQFF. The CDR3, as DNA: TGTGCCAGTAATCCGGGGCCCTCCTACAATGAGCAGTTCTTC.

This clonotype was picked up many times. The chain links TRBV2 to TRBJ2-5; perhaps TRBD2 as D (6 bases). This CDR3 spans 9 amino acids. Germline CDR1 and CDR2: SNHLY and FYNNEI. This CDR3 reads CGAGETQYF. The CDR3 DNA follows: TGTGGAGCGGGTGAGACCCAGTACTTC.

This clonotype was counted only a few times. The DNA of the CDR3 is TGTGCCAGCAGCACGAGGACTAGCGAGCCCACAGATACGCAGTATTTT. Translated: CASSTRTSEPTDTQYF. This rearrangement joins TRBV7-9 to TRBJ2-3; 9 nucleotides align to TRBD2. Germline CDR1 reads SEHNR; CDR2 reads FQNEAQ (reference sequence). The ends lost 5 bases at V and 2 bases at J; junction bases unmatched: 8. This CDR3 region has 16 residues. The full variable domain, completed using reference TRBV7-9 and TRBJ2-3, is DTGVSQNPRHKITKRGQNVTFRCDPISEHNRLYWYRQTLGQGPEFLTYFQNEAQLEKSRLLSDRFSAERPKGSFSTLEIQRTEQGDSAMYLCASSTRTSEPTDTQYFGPGTRLTVL.

V and J are TRBV29-1 and TRBJ2-1, with TRBD2 matching 12 bases. The junction had 10 bases not matched to a gene; V was cut back by 4 bases and J by 9 bases. CDR1 is SQVTM, CDR2 ANQGSEA, per germline. The CDR3 sequence is 15 residues long. CDR3 sequence (DNA): TGCAGCGTTGGATCGCGGCTAGCGGGAGGGGGTGAGCAGTTCTTC. Translating gives CSVGSRLAGGGEQFF.

In its sample, this clonotype was seen a few times. The chain is built from TRBV19 and TRBJ2-7; D gene uncertain. Germline V CDR1 and CDR2: LNHDA, SQIVND (reference sequence). With 6 bases removed from V and 3 bases from J, the gap between germline ends came to 12 bases. The CDR3 is 13 amino acids. This CDR3 is CASRGPTLYEQYF. The CDR3 DNA reads as TGTGCCAGTAGAGGCCCTACTCTCTACGAGCAGTACTTC.

The chain has TRBV5-1 and TRBJ1-3; D not certain. There are 13 residues in the CDR3. The V end lost 4 bases, the J end lost 5 bases, and 10 bases lay between the germline ends. Germline CDR1 is SGHRS and CDR2 is YFSETQ. The CDR3 coding sequence is TGCGCCAGCAGCGTCGACCACCGAAACACCATATATTTT. Protein sequence: CASSVDHRNTIYF.

This clonotype was seen only a few times. The J gene is TRBJ2-3, the V gene TRBV18, with TRBD2 matching over 7 bases. The CDR3 is 18 amino acids. Germline V CDR1 and CDR2: KGHSH, LQKENI. The junction had 13 bases not matched to a gene; V was cut back by 0 bases and J by 4 bases. In DNA, the CDR3 is TGTGCCAGCTCACCACCGATGCCGGGGAGGGCAGCTGCAGATACGCAGTATTTT. Translation: CASSPPMPGRAAADTQYF.

The rearrangement uses TRBV11-2 and TRBJ2-1, with no clear D. Germline V gene sequence: CDR1 SGHAT, CDR2 FQNNGV. V was cut by 2 bases and J by 7 bases, with 24 bases left in between. The CDR3 spans 18 residues. DNA of the CDR3: TGTGCCAGCAGCTTAAAATTAGCTGCGGTAGCTACCAAGAATGAGCAGTTCTTC. This encodes CASSLKLAAVATKNEQFF.

In regard to this clonotype: The junction departs from the called germline gene at one end, perhaps through a read error. V and J are TRBV20-1 and TRBJ1-5; D ambiguous. This CDR3 is built from 13 residues. The germline V gene encodes CDR1 DFQATT and CDR2 SNEGSKA (reference sequence). The CDR3 DNA reads as TGCAGTGCTAGAGTGGAGGGTGATCAGCACCAGCATTTT. Its translation: CSARVEGDQHQHF.

This chain uses TRBV7-2 with TRBJ1-1; weak D call: TRBD1 (5 bases). The CDR3 loop spans 14 amino acids. Germline V gene sequence: CDR1 SGHTA, CDR2 FQGNSA. V lost 3 bases, J lost 3 bases, and 11 bases lay in between. CDR3 region: CASSFGGRDTEAFF. The CDR3 DNA is TGTGCCAGCAGCTTCGGGGGTAGGGACACTGAAGCTTTCTTT. Combining the CDR3 with reference TRBV7-2 and TRBJ1-1 gives the whole variable domain GAGVSQSPSNKVTEKGKDVELRCDPISGHTALYWYRQSLGQGLEFLIYFQGNSAPDKSGLPSDRFSAERTGGSVSTLTIQRTQQEDSAVYLCASSFGGRDTEAFFGQGTRLTVV.